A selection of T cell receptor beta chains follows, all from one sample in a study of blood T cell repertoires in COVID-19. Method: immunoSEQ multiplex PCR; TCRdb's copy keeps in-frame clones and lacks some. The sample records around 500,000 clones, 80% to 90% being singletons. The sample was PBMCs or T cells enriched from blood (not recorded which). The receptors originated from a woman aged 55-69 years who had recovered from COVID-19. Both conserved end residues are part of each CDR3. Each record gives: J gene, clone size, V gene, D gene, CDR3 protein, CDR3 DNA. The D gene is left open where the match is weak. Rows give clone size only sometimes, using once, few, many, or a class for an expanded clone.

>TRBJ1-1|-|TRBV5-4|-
CASSLSRVSTEAFF
TGTGCCAGCAGCTTGAGCAGGGTAAGCACTGAAGCTTTCTTT
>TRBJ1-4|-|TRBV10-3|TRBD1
CAISVDRDPEKLFF
TGTGCCATCAGTGTAGACAGGGACCCTGAAAAACTGTTTTTT
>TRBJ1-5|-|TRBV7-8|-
CASSRSIGQRGNQPQHF
TGTGCCAGCAGCCGAAGCATTGGACAGAGAGGCAATCAGCCCCAGCATTTT
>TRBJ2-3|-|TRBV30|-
CAWSVHASGTDTQYF
TGTGCCTGGAGTGTACACGCTAGCGGCACAGATACGCAGTATTTT
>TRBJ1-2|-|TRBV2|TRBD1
CASSRTGSYGYTF
TGTGCCAGCAGTAGGACAGGTTCCTATGGCTACACCTTC
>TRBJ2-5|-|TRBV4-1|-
CASSPSSGVETQYF
TGCGCCAGCAGCCCTTCGAGCGGAGTAGAGACCCAGTACTTC
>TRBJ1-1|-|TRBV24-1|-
CATSDPLRGTEAFF
TGTGCCACCAGTGACCCCCTCAGGGGCACTGAAGCTTTCTTT
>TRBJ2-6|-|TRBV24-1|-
CATSDPSRANVLTF
TGTGCCACCAGTGACCCAAGCCGGGCCAACGTCCTGACTTTC
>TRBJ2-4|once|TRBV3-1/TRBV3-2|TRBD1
CASSHATGGNIQYF
TGTGCCAGCAGCCACGCGACAGGGGGAAACATTCAGTACTTC
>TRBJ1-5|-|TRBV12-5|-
CASGLVLTGHQPQHF
TGTGCTAGTGGTTTGGTACTTACAGGGCATCAGCCCCAGCATTTT
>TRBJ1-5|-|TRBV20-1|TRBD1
CSASRTGEVSQPQHF
TGCAGTGCTAGTAGGACAGGCGAGGTCAGTCAGCCCCAGCATTTT
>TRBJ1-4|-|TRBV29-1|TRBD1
CSVRQGADEKLFF
TGCAGCGTTAGACAGGGGGCTGATGAAAAACTGTTTTTT
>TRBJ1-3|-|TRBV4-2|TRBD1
CASSQDQGTVTNTIYF
TGTGCCAGCAGCCAAGATCAGGGGACAGTTACAAACACCATATATTTT
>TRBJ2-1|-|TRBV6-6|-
CASFRQGGGFNEQFF
TGTGCCAGCTTTCGCCAGGGGGGTGGCTTCAATGAGCAGTTCTTC
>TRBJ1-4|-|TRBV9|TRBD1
CASSADRGHDEKLFF
TGTGCCAGCAGCGCTGACAGGGGTCACGATGAAAAACTGTTTTTT
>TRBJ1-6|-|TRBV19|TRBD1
CASTRGQDNSPLHF
TGTGCCAGTACCAGGGGACAGGATAATTCACCCCTCCACTTT
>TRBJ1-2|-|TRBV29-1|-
CSVEPRGWGGYTF
TGCAGCGTTGAACCCCGGGGTTGGGGTGGCTACACCTTC
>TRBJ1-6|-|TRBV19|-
CASAGGRTSPLHF
TGTGCCAGTGCGGGGGGAAGGACTTCACCCCTCCACTTT
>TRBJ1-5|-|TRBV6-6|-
CASSYVTGNQPQHF
TGTGCCAGCAGTTACGTCACTGGCAATCAGCCCCAGCATTTT
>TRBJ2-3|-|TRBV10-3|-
CAISELGDTQYF
TGTGCCATCAGTGAACTCGGAGATACGCAGTATTTT
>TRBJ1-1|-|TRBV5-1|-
CASTEGGDGTEAFF
TGCGCCAGCACCGAAGGCGGGGATGGCACTGAAGCTTTCTTT
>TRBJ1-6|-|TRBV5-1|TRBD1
CASSPSTGKGSYNSPLHF
TGCGCCAGCAGCCCATCGACAGGGAAGGGCTCCTATAATTCACCCCTCCACTTT